This T cell receptor beta chain was obtained from a study of regulatory T cells in long-lasting Graves disease. Time point reported: newly diagnosed GD, antithyroid drugs for less than 3 months. Scientists built the TCR library using RNA that was extracted from PBMCs. Graves' disease diagnosis relied on American Thyroid Association guidelines. Assembly of TCR beta libraries relied on iRepertoire HTBI primers together with Arm-PCR of CDR3 regions. TCRdb reprocessed the multiplex PCR reads via MiXCR and lists one record per CDR3 protein. This table has under 300,000 distinct CDR3 sequences, roughly a fifth appearing once. The V and J ends lost 0 bases and 5 bases respectively, with 12 bases between them. CDR1 is SGHKS and CDR2 is YYEKEE in the germline V gene (reference sequence). The CDR3 is 14 residues long. This clonotype was picked up many times.

V usage is TRBV5-5 and J usage is TRBJ2-7; a possible D gene is TRBD2 (5 bases). This specimen consisted of peripheral blood mononuclear cells (PBMCs), obtained at new diagnosis, from a patient treated with antithyroid drugs. The receptor comes from a female donor with Graves disease. CDR3 region: CASSLGLQLDEQYF. In DNA form, the CDR3 reads TGTGCCAGCAGCTTGGGACTACAGCTCGACGAGCAGTACTTC.